This paragraph covers one T cell receptor (beta chain) sequence. This receptor's antigen is unknown. Per-nucleotide qualities are absent, and no much larger clonotype sits a single base away. This sample was taken from a study of blood T cell repertoires in COVID-19 (dated by TCRdb to 2018 to 2021). Some background on the complete study: Samples covering the acute and convalescent phases of COVID-19 were provided by collaborators in the United States, Italy and Spain. The material from the prospective study consisted of cDNA or gDNA derived from T cells, B-cell-depleted T cells, or PBMCs. The dataset comprised deeply sampled blood TCRbeta repertoires from subjects exposed to, actively infected with, or recovered from COVID-19. The repertoires were released in a freely available public database meant as a resource for research on the immune response to SARS-CoV-2. Samples came from the ongoing ImmuneRACE study (first 160 participants) plus 1,254 subjects from 6 global collaborators. The sample metadata nearly always contained a de-identified subject ID, COVID-19 status, age in years and sex. Where HLA class I and class II types were available, the types were taken from metadata supplied by the sample provider, not from assay-based typing. Findings and caveats that apply to the study as a whole: The quantity of clinical and demographic metadata differed by source and by participant and was supplied without curation.

The CDR3 holds 15 amino acids from the cysteine to the phenylalanine. Only the CDR3 region is kept as DNA, spanning 45 bases read in frame from base 1. Per the germline V gene, SQVTM is the CDR1 and ANQGSEA is the CDR2. The V and J ends are trimmed by 6 bases and 5 bases, leaving 21 bases between them. The immunoSEQ Assay, a bias-controlled multiplex PCR, was used to amplify TCRbeta CDR3 regions from genomic DNA. Processing in the source paper ran as follows. The number of nucleated cells in each sample was estimated by amplification of reference gene primers within the assay. To quantify the absolute abundance of each unique TCRbeta CDR3 rearrangement, sequence reads were collapsed and filtered. Productive Simpson clonality was computed per sample as the square root of Simpson's diversity index over productive rearrangements. TCRdb took over this immuneACCESS table, retaining in-frame rearrangements with V and J assigned. Such tables are incomplete; in checked studies, under half of the missing clones stem from an unresolved V gene, and the remainder is unexplained. From that table come the V and J calls and clone size; the DNA was used to work out D and trimming. Here the sample has under 300,000 clones; about nine tenths occur a single time. The top ten constitute around 1.9% of the sample.

Enrolling through a virtual design, the prospective study's participants ranged in age from roughly 18 to 89 years and lived across 24 United States geographic areas. To assign participants to cohorts, the prospective study relied on clinical history that participants themselves reported in a screening survey and a study questionnaire. Recovered participants in ImmuneRACE Cohort 3 were defined by two consecutive negative NP/OP PCR tests, clearance by a healthcare professional, or resolution of symptoms. Mobile phlebotomists in the prospective study collected whole blood, serum and a nasopharyngeal or oropharyngeal swab from every participant. Over a roughly 2-month period, participants in the prospective study had the option of providing additional blood draws and questionnaires. Before DNA extraction, prospective study blood samples were shipped either frozen or at room temperature.

This receptor chain uses TRBV29-1 and TRBJ2-3; the D gene is perhaps TRBD2, from 6 matching bases. The source material was PBMCs or T cells enriched from blood (not recorded which). This TCR derives from a woman in her sixties or seventies who had recovered from COVID-19. In nucleotides, the sequence is TGCAGCGTGGGCCAAAAGCGGGTCCTGGGAGATACGCAGTATTTT. Its amino acids are CSVGQKRVLGDTQYF.